The source of this T cell receptor (beta chain) is a study of control samples from healthy donors and cancer patients. TCRdb keeps only in-frame clones here, not all; method: immunoSEQ multiplex PCR. Of about 120,000 clones listed, over 75% are singletons. Sequencing input: blood. The TCR originated in a middle-aged man in good health.

The CDR3 is CASSVGASGGALDTQYF. Here the CDR3 DNA reads TGTGCCAGCAGCGTAGGCGCTAGCGGGGGGGCCTTAGATACGCAGTATTTT. The rearrangement uses TRBV9 and TRBJ2-3; 12 bases line up with TRBD2. CDR3 length: 17 residues. Trimming removed 0 bases from V and 5 bases from J; junction bases left unmatched: 7. Germline loops: CDR1 SGDLS, CDR2 YYNGEE.